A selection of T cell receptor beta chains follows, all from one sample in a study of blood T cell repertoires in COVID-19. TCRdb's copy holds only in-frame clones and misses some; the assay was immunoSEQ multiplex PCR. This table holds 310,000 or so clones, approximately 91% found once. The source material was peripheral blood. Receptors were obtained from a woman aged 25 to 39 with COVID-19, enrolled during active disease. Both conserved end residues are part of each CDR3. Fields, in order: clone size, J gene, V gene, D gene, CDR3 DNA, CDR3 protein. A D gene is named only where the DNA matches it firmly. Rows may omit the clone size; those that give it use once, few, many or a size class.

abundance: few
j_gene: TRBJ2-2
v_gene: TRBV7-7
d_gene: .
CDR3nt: TGTGCCAGCAGCTTATCAGGGGCGCAGACCGGGGAGCTGTTTTTT
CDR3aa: CASSLSGAQTGELFF

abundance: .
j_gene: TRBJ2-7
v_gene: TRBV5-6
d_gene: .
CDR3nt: TGTGCCAGCAGCGTGGGACTCCTCGGTGAGCAGTACTTC
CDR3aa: CASSVGLLGEQYF

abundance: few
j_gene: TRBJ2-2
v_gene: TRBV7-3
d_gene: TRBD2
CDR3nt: TGTGCCAGCAGCGCAGGACTAGCGGGGGCCACCGGGGAGCTGTTTTTT
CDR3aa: CASSAGLAGATGELFF

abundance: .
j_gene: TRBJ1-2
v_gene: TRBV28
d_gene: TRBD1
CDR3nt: TGTGCCAGCAGTTTGGTTTCGACAGGGGGCTATGGCTACACCTTC
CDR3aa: CASSLVSTGGYGYTF

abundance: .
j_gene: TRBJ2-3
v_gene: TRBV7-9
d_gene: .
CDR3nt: TGTGCCAGCAGCTTACCCCTAAACCCACTAGTCACACACACAGATACGCAGTATTTT
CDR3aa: CASSLPLNPLVTHTDTQYF

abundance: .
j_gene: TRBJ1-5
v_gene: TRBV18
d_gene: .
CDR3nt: TGTGCCAGCTCACCAGGACAGTTAAATCAGCCCCAGCATTTT
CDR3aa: CASSPGQLNQPQHF

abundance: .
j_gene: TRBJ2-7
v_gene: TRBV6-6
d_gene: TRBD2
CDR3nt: TGTGCCAGCAGTCCGTGGACTAGCGGGCCCAGCTCCTACGAGCAGTACTTC
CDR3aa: CASSPWTSGPSSYEQYF

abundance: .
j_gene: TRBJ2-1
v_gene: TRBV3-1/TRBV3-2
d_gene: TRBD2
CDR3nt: TGTGCCAGCAGCCGACGACTAGCGGGAGGCCCCAATGAGCAGTTCTTC
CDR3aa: CASSRRLAGGPNEQFF

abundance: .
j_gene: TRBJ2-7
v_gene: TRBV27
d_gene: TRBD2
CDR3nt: TGTGCCAGCAGTCCGAGCGGGAACCACTACGAGCAGTACTTC
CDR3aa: CASSPSGNHYEQYF

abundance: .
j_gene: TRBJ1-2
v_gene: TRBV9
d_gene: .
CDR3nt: TGTGCCAGCAGCGTAGCAGGGGTTGACTATGGCTACACCTTC
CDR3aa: CASSVAGVDYGYTF